This is a list of T cell receptor beta chains from one sample in a study of esophageal squamous cell carcinoma under preoperative chemotherapy. TCRdb independently ran MiXCR on the PCR reads; one entry per CDR3 protein. The sample lists about 32,000 distinct CDR3 sequences; around 50% were seen once. Collection of the sample occurred from a patient given preoperative chemotherapy. The receptors were sampled from a human donor with esophageal squamous cell carcinoma. The donor label of this sample is uncertain. Each CDR3 is given with its conserved first and last residue. The D gene is left open where the match is weak. Clone size is not always given. Where it is, it says once, few, many or a class for expanded clones.

J	D	V	size	CDR3	DNA
TRBJ2-7	NA	TRBV11-2	NA	CASCLGLAGGGTETQYF	TGTGCCAGCTGCTTAGGGCTGGCTGGCGGTGGCACAGAGACGCAGTACTTC
TRBJ2-3	NA	TRBV4-3	few	CASSQDWRGSTDTQYF	TGCGCCAGCAGCCAAGATTGGCGGGGTAGCACAGATACGCAGTATTTT
TRBJ1-1	NA	TRBV7-3	many	CASSQSGNEAFF	TGTGCCAGCAGCCAGTCAGGGAATGAAGCTTTCTTT
TRBJ2-2	TRBD1	TRBV6-4	many	CASGTGPNTGELFF	TGTGCCAGTGGGACAGGGCCTAACACCGGGGAGCTGTTTTTT
TRBJ2-2	TRBD1	TRBV7-6	medium-sized	CASSLLGTGFSGELFF	TGTGCCAGCAGCTTATTAGGGACAGGGTTCTCCGGGGAGCTGTTTTTT
TRBJ2-3	NA	TRBV7-2	NA	CAGGGSLSTEALYF	TGTGCCGGCGGAGGGTCCCTAAGCACCGAGGCGCTGTATTTT
TRBJ2-5	TRBD1	TRBV7-8	large	CASIQGVAWETQYF	TGTGCCAGCATACAGGGGGTAGCTTGGGAGACCCAGTACTTC
TRBJ2-4	NA	TRBV7-8	NA	CGSSAGLRGKNIQYF	TGTGGCAGCAGCGCGGGGCTGAGAGGCAAAAATATTCAGTACTTC
TRBJ2-7	NA	TRBV6-1	NA	CASSPTRSYEQYF	TGTGCCAGCAGCCCCACTAGGTCCTACGAGCAGTACTTC
TRBJ2-2	TRBD2	TRBV6-1	NA	CASTELASARTGALYF	TGTGCCAGCACCGAACTAGCGTCGGCCCGCACCGGGGCGCTGTATTTT
TRBJ2-3	NA	TRBV6-5	once	CASSYKPDGDTQYF	TGTGCCAGCAGTTACAAACCCGACGGGGATACGCAGTATTTT
TRBJ2-5	NA	TRBV7-8	NA	CASSPRASGGSQETLYF	TGTGCCAGCAGCCCGCGGGCTAGTGGGGGGAGCCAAGAGACCCTGTACTTC
TRBJ2-5	TRBD1	TRBV6-1	NA	CASSEFGGRGLETQYF	TGTGCCAGCAGTGAATTTGGGGGCAGGGGGCTAGAGACCCAGTACTTC
TRBJ2-3	TRBD2	TRBV12-3/TRBV12-4	NA	CASSGGTSGGPDMQYF	TGTGCCAGCAGTGGGGGGACTAGCGGGGGACCAGATATGCAGTATTTC
TRBJ2-3	NA	TRBV5-4	NA	CASSLGGGRLISTDTQYF	TGTGCCAGCAGCTTGGGCGGGGGCCGGTTAATTAGCACAGATACGCAGTATTTT
TRBJ2-3	TRBD2	TRBV12-3/TRBV12-4	NA	CASRATGGGDPETQYF	TGTGCCAGCAGGGCGACTGGGGGGGGGGACCCAGAGACGCAGTATTTT
TRBJ2-3	NA	TRBV7-3	NA	CASGGYGTNMQYF	TGTGCCAGCGGCGGGTATGGCACAAATATGCAGTACTTT
TRBJ2-5	TRBD2	TRBV6-5	few	CASSYSLGLAGRNEQYF	TGTGCCAGCAGTTACTCCCTCGGACTAGCGGGGCGTAATGAGCAGTACTTC
TRBJ2-1	NA	TRBV7-2	medium-sized	CASSLDKSSYNEQFF	TGTGCCAGCAGCCTCGACAAGAGCTCCTACAATGAGCAGTTCTTC
TRBJ2-2	NA	TRBV7-8	once	CASSRLQAANTGTLFF	TGTGCCAGCAGCCGCCTACAGGCTGCAAACACAGGGACGCTGTTTTTT
TRBJ2-3	NA	TRBV7-8	NA	CASSNLALGPENTQYF	TGTGCCAGCAGCAACCTAGCGCTGGGGCCCGAAAATACGCAGTATTTC
TRBJ2-5	TRBD2	TRBV7-3	NA	CARSLGGREAETQYF	TGTGCCAGGAGCCTCGGGGGGCGGGAGGCAGAGACCCAGTACTTC
TRBJ2-5	NA	TRBV7-8	once	CAAGFVGCDQETQYF	TGTGCCGCGGGCTTCGTGGGATGTGACCAAGAGACCCAGTACTTC
TRBJ2-3	NA	TRBV7-2	NA	CAAGFVGRPEETQYF	TGTGCCGCGGGCTTCGTGGGCCGACCAGAAGAGACGCAGTATTTC
TRBJ2-1	NA	TRBV27	many	CASSLYGTQVNEQFF	TGTGCCAGCAGTTTATACGGGACACAGGTCAATGAGCAGTTCTTC
TRBJ2-5	TRBD1	TRBV11-3	NA	CASSVGAGTGDVETQYF	TGTGCCAGTAGCGTCGGAGCCGGGACAGGGGACGTAGAGACGCAGTACTTC
TRBJ2-7	NA	TRBV6-1	NA	CASSEGGGGWSSYEQYF	TGTGCCAGCAGTGAAGGGGGAGGGGGTTGGAGTTCCTACGAGCAGTACTTC
TRBJ2-1	NA	TRBV18	NA	CASSPRPGSSYNEQFF	TGTGCCAGCTCACCGAGGCCGGGGAGCTCCTACAATGAGCAGTTCTTC
TRBJ2-7	NA	TRBV15	many	CATGRNRDGSSEQYF	TGTGCCACCGGACGCAACAGGGACGGCTCCTCCGAGCAGTACTTC
TRBJ2-1	NA	TRBV6-5	many	CASSTRDKSHNEQFF	TGTGCCAGCAGTACTCGGGACAAATCTCACAATGAGCAGTTCTTC
TRBJ2-4	NA	TRBV6-1	NA	CASSRYEGGGEDTQYF	TGTGCCAGCAGTCGCTACGAGGGGGGAGGGGAAGACACGCAGTACTTC
TRBJ2-5	NA	TRBV7-7	NA	CASSFAGEETQYF	TGTGCTAGCAGCTTCGCTGGGGAAGAGACCCAGTACTTC
TRBJ2-1	TRBD2	TRBV12-3/TRBV12-4	NA	CASSFPGGSGDEQFF	TGTGCCAGCAGTTTCCCCGGCGGGAGTGGCGATGAGCAGTTTTTC
TRBJ2-7	NA	TRBV11-2	many	CASSFARRTYEQYF	TGTGCCAGCAGCTTTGCCCGACGCACCTACGAGCAGTACTTC
TRBJ2-5	TRBD2	TRBV7-2	NA	CASSLEGLAGRPQDTQYF	TGTGCCAGCAGCTTAGAGGGACTAGCGGGCCGGCCCCAAGATACCCAGTACTTT
TRBJ2-3	TRBD2	TRBV7-3	NA	CASSREPGRGAGDTQYF	TGTGCCAGCAGCCGCGAACCGGGGCGGGGGGCCGGAGACACGCAGTACTTT
TRBJ2-7	NA	TRBV25-1	NA	CASSEWTGSYEQYF	TGTGCCAGCAGTGAGTGGACGGGCTCCTACGAGCAGTACTTC
TRBJ1-2	NA	TRBV11-2	many	CASSALDTLDYGYTF	TGTGCCAGCAGCGCATTGGACACTCTCGACTATGGCTACACCTTC
TRBJ2-7	NA	TRBV11-2	NA	CASSLESWNAQYF	TGTGCCAGCAGCTTAGAGAGCTGGAATGCGCAGTACTTC
TRBJ2-5	NA	TRBV11-3	few	CASSLVDWGTETQYF	TGTGCCAGCAGCTTAGTAGACTGGGGGACAGAGACCCAGTACTTC
TRBJ2-5	NA	TRBV7-2	NA	CASSLQDSGEQYF	TGTGCCAGCAGCCTCCAGGACTCTGGAGAGCAGTACTTC
TRBJ1-2	NA	TRBV6-1	many	CASSDIMGADRYGYTF	TGTGCCAGCAGTGATATAATGGGGGCAGACCGCTATGGCTACACCTTC
TRBJ2-5	NA	TRBV7-3	many	CASSPTGIGETQYF	TGTGCCAGCAGCCCCACAGGGATCGGGGAGACCCAGTACTTC
TRBJ2-7	TRBD2	TRBV5-6	few	CASSRPGGAGGEQYF	TGTGCCAGCAGCCGTCCGGGAGGGGCGGGCGGGGAGCAGTACTTC
TRBJ2-7	NA	TRBV12-3/TRBV12-4	NA	CASSIGQGAYNEQYF	TGTGCCAGCAGCATCGGACAAGGGGCCTACAATGAGCAGTACTTC
TRBJ2-6	NA	TRBV12-3/TRBV12-4	many	CASSLKTGANVLTF	TGTGCCAGCAGTTTGAAAACTGGGGCCAACGTCCTGACTTTC
TRBJ2-1	TRBD2	TRBV6-5	NA	CASSLGLAGVETQFF	TGTGCCAGCAGTTTGGGACTAGCGGGGGTCGAGACCCAGTTCTTC
TRBJ2-1	NA	TRBV15	few	CATSRGGFVGDNEQFF	TGTGCCACCAGCAGAGGGGGGTTTGTGGGGGACAATGAGCAGTTCTTC
TRBJ2-5	NA	TRBV11-3	many	CASSLASNQETQYF	TGTGCCAGCAGCTTAGCATCGAACCAAGAGACCCAGTACTTC
TRBJ2-4	NA	TRBV7-9	few	CASSSDNIQYF	TGTGCCAGCAGCTCAGACAACATTCAGTACTTC
TRBJ2-5	NA	TRBV11-3	NA	CASSLDSAGDNEQYF	TGTGCCAGCAGCTTAGATTCGGCGGGGGACAATGAGCAGTACTTC
TRBJ2-4	TRBD2	TRBV7-3	NA	CASSPGTRLGAANIQYF	TGTGCCAGCAGCCCAGGGACTAGGCTGGGGGCCGCAAACATTCAGTACTTC
TRBJ2-5	NA	TRBV7-9	many	CASSSEGETQYF	TGTGCCAGCAGCTCTGAGGGGGAGACCCAGTACTTC
TRBJ2-2	NA	TRBV6-1	many	CASSFTATNTGELFF	TGTGCCAGCAGCTTTACAGCAACGAACACCGGGGAGCTGTTTTTT
TRBJ2-1	NA	TRBV7-9	few	CANSLRGISYEQFF	TGTGCCAACAGCTTAAGGGGGATTTCCTACGAGCAGTTCTTC